This T cell receptor (beta chain) originates from a study of cytomegalovirus exposure and HLA in healthy donors. The length of the CDR3 is 14 residues. CDR1 is SGHAT and CDR2 is FQNNGV in the germline V gene. Trimming took 2 bases from V and 3 from J; bases not matched to a gene: 4. Primers: 60 Vbeta forward and 13 Jbeta reverse. The table came from immunoSEQ multiplex PCR; TCRdb's copy has only in-frame clones and leaves some out. The repertoire holds approximately 41,000 clones, with 81% as singletons. Sequencing used PBMCs. The J gene is TRBJ2-7, the V gene TRBV11-2, with 7 positions matching TRBD1. This receptor was identified in a man aged 50 to 59 in good health and CMV-seronegative. The CDR3 nucleotides are TGTGCCAGCAGCTTATACAGGGGCAGCTACGAGCAGTACTTC. Its protein product is CASSLYRGSYEQYF.